This is a list of T cell receptor beta chains from one sample in a study of cytomegalovirus exposure and HLA in healthy donors. The assay was immunoSEQ multiplex PCR, and TCRdb's table has in-frame clones only and misses some. Among some 170,000 clones listed, 60% to 80% were seen once. The sample comprised PBMCs. These TCRs come from a man aged 35 to 55 in good health and CMV-seropositive. Each CDR3 is given without its conserved first and last residue. Size is omitted from some rows. Given values are once, few, many or a class for expanded clones.

>TRBJ1-2|once|TRBV28
ASRLTGPDNYGYT
>TRBJ2-2|NA|TRBV5-8
ASSPGQGTGELF
>TRBJ1-2|NA|TRBV19
ASSPGGAYGYT
>TRBJ2-1|NA|TRBV12-5
ASGPGGSTQF
>TRBJ2-1|NA|TRBV2
ASSAGQGNYNEQF
>TRBJ1-4|NA|TRBV23-1
AKCRLATNEKLF
>TRBJ1-3|once|TRBV12-5
ASGRQGNTIY
>TRBJ2-7|NA|TRBV28
ASFGEFSYEQY
>TRBJ2-5|NA|TRBV6-1
ASRGRETQY
>TRBJ2-7|NA|TRBV30
AWRRESPYEQY
>TRBJ2-1|NA|TRBV5-6
ASKPGGSSYNEQF
>TRBJ1-2|NA|TRBV7-9
ASSSGQGSFGYT
>TRBJ1-4|NA|TRBV2
ASSPRTDIEKLF
>TRBJ1-2|few|TRBV7-9
SSSQGGGIPYFGYT
>TRBJ2-3|NA|TRBV14
ASSQGGGFSLDTQY
>TRBJ2-7|NA|TRBV29-1
SVEVGVSSYEQY
>TRBJ2-7|NA|TRBV28
ASSLPGTGSYEQY
>TRBJ2-1|NA|TRBV5-1
ASSLVGGEQF
>TRBJ2-1|NA|TRBV6-1
ASSGGTDDEQF
>TRBJ1-1|NA|TRBV5-1
ASSLAGKTEAF
>TRBJ2-3|few|TRBV6-4
ASSGEGATDTQY
>TRBJ2-7|once|TRBV11-3
ASSRISGGDEQY
>TRBJ1-1|NA|TRBV28
ASKEGLNTEAF
>TRBJ2-3|NA|TRBV5-6
ASSKDRGRGTDTQY
>TRBJ1-2|NA|TRBV10-3
AISGPHRGANYGYT
>TRBJ1-2|NA|TRBV28
ASRRAPGSYGYT
>TRBJ1-2|NA|TRBV5-6
ASSSSGGYGYT
>TRBJ2-3|NA|TRBV6-5
ASSYFQGTDTQY
>TRBJ2-6|NA|TRBV28
ASRMDFGANVLT
>TRBJ1-1|once|TRBV7-8
ASSYTGVGTEAF
>TRBJ2-1|NA|TRBV7-9
ASSLGQGGNVYNEQF
>TRBJ2-3|NA|TRBV7-9
ASSRGLAGTDTQY
>TRBJ2-7|NA|TRBV18
ASSGAGSTYEQY
>TRBJ2-6|NA|TRBV5-4
ASSSGSSYSGANVLT
>TRBJ1-3|NA|TRBV10-3
AISEIGQGAGNTIY
>TRBJ2-2|NA|TRBV11-3
ASSFGQGRTGELF
>TRBJ2-5|NA|TRBV19
ASSIWGGEETQY
>TRBJ1-1|NA|TRBV9
ASSVAPGGSSTEAF
>TRBJ2-1|NA|TRBV6-4
ATRTGSVHNEQF
>TRBJ2-5|NA|TRBV27
ASSFTAEETQY
>TRBJ1-3|few|TRBV5-1
ASSSGTGGNTIY
>TRBJ2-6|NA|TRBV5-4
ASSKGTGALSGANVLT
>TRBJ2-7|NA|TRBV10-3
AIRTGTGDEQY
>TRBJ2-2|NA|TRBV27
ASSSWATEGPGELF
>TRBJ1-2|NA|TRBV30
AWNRELGYT
>TRBJ1-4|NA|TRBV10-3
AISPDSTNEKLF
>TRBJ1-1|NA|TRBV7-8
ASSSRPVGQGARTEAF
>TRBJ1-2|NA|TRBV10-3
AISEPGQGNYGYT
>TRBJ1-1|NA|TRBV2
ASSFDKDTEAF
>TRBJ1-5|NA|TRBV5-1
ASSLGTGHLGQPQH
>TRBJ1-2|NA|TRBV9
ASSVAGAAGYT